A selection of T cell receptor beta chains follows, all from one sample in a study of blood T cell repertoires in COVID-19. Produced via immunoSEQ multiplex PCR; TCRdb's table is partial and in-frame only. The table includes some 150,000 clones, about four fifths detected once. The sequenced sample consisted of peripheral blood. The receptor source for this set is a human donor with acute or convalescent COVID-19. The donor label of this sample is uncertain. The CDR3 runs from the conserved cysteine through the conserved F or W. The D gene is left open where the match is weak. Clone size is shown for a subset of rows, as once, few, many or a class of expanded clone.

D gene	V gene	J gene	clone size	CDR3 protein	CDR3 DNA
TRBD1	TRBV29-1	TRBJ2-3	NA	CSVPGTEMFTDTQYF	TGCAGCGTTCCCGGGACAGAAATGTTCACAGATACGCAGTATTTT
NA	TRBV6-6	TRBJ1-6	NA	CASSPRGGSSYNSPLHF	TGTGCCAGCAGTCCCCGGGGAGGGAGCTCCTATAATTCACCCCTCCACTTT
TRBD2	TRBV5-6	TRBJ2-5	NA	CASSLASTSGEGTQYF	TGTGCCAGCAGCTTGGCCTCAACTAGCGGGGAGGGGACCCAGTACTTC
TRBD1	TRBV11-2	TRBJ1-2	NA	CASRPGQGNYGYTF	TGTGCCAGCAGACCGGGACAGGGGAACTATGGCTACACCTTC
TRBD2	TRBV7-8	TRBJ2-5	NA	CASSLVWRGGKETQYF	TGTGCCAGCAGCTTAGTATGGCGGGGAGGGAAAGAGACCCAGTACTTC
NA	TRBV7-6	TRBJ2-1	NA	CASTIGAGYYHEQFF	TGTGCCAGCACCATAGGGGCAGGGTATTATCATGAGCAGTTCTTC
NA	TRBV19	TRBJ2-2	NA	CAIGKGRAGTGELFF	TGTGCCATCGGGAAAGGACGGGCGGGCACCGGGGAGCTGTTTTTT
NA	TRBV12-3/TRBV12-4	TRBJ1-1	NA	CASSRDRNTEAFF	TGTGCCAGCAGCCGCGACAGGAACACTGAAGCTTTCTTT
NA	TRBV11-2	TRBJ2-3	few	CASSLEALTSDTQYF	TGTGCCAGCAGCTTAGAAGCCCTTACCTCGGATACGCAGTATTTT
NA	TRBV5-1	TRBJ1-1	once	CASSSSGTWDTEAFF	TGCGCCAGCAGCTCGTCGGGGACTTGGGACACTGAAGCTTTCTTT
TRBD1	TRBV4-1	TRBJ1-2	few	CASSQMDRANYGYTF	TGCGCCAGCAGCCAAATGGACAGGGCCAACTATGGCTACACCTTC
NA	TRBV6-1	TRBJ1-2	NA	CASSEAGAGGYTF	TGTGCCAGCAGTGAAGCGGGGGCCGGTGGCTACACCTTC
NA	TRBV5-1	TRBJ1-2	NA	CASRGPRNGGYTF	TGCGCCAGCCGAGGGCCAAGGAACGGTGGCTACACCTTC
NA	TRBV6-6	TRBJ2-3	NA	CASSYGRGMDTQYF	TGTGCCAGCAGTTACGGGCGGGGAATGGATACGCAATATTTT
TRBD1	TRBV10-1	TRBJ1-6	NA	CASQGDNSPLHF	TGTGCATCGCAGGGGGATAATTCACCCCTCCACTTT
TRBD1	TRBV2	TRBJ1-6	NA	CASIPGTGISPLHF	TGTGCCAGCATCCCCGGGACAGGGATTTCACCCCTCCACTTT
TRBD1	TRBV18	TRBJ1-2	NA	CASSPLGTGGNYGYTF	TGTGCCAGCTCACCCCTCGGGACAGGGGGTAACTATGGCTACACCTTC
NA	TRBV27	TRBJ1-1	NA	CASSPNRSRGEAFF	TGTGCCAGCAGTCCCAACCGTTCCCGGGGTGAAGCTTTCTTT
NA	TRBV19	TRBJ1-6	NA	CASRTIGSSYNSPLHF	TGTGCCAGTCGTACCATTGGGAGCTCCTATAATTCACCCCTCCACTTT
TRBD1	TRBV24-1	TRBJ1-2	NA	CATSDGQGNGYTF	TGTGCCACCAGTGATGGACAGGGCAATGGCTACACCTTC
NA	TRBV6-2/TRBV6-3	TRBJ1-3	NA	CASSLPDTWNTIYF	TGTGCCAGCAGTTTGCCGGACACTTGGAACACCATATATTTT
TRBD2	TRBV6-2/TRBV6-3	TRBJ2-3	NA	CASSNIAGGPPDTQYF	TGTGCCAGCAGCAATATAGCGGGGGGGCCCCCAGATACGCAGTATTTT
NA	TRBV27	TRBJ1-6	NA	CASSRSGDGSPLHF	TGTGCCAGCAGTCGCTCGGGGGATGGATCACCCCTCCACTTT
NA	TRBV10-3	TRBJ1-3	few	CAISPARSLGNTIYF	TGTGCCATCAGCCCTGCCCGGTCTCTGGGAAACACCATATATTTT
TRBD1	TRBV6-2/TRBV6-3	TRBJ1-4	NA	CASSRSGQGANEKLFF	TGTGCCAGCAGTAGATCGGGACAGGGCGCTAATGAAAAACTGTTTTTT
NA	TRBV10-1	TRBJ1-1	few	CASSDTGDGEAFF	TGCGCCAGCAGTGATACGGGGGACGGTGAAGCTTTCTTT
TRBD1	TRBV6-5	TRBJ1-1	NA	CASSLDTGGATEAFF	TGTGCCAGCAGTTTAGATACAGGGGGCGCGACTGAAGCTTTCTTT
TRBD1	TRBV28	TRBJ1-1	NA	CASRRNRQGPAFF	TGTGCCAGCAGGAGGAACCGACAGGGGCCAGCTTTCTTT
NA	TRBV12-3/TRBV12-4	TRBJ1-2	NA	CASSSYGYTF	TGTGCCAGCAGTTCATATGGCTACACCTTC
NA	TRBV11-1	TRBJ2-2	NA	CASSLVIDTGELFF	TGTGCCAGCAGCTTAGTTATTGACACCGGGGAGCTGTTTTTT
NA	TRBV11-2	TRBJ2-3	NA	CASSLERGGFRTDTQYF	TGTGCCAGCAGCTTAGAGAGGGGGGGCTTCCGCACAGATACGCAGTATTTT
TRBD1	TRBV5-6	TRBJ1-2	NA	CASSPGTGVYGYTF	TGTGCCAGCAGCCCTGGGACAGGGGTGTATGGCTACACCTTC
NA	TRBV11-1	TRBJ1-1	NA	CASTTPGPYTEAFF	TGTGCCAGCACCACTCCTGGGCCATACACTGAAGCTTTCTTT
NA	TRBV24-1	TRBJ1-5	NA	CATSDGGISNQPQHF	TGTGCCACCAGTGACGGGGGTATCAGCAATCAGCCCCAGCATTTT
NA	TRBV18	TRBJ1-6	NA	CASSPGPGVSSPLHF	TGTGCCAGCTCACCAGGGCCAGGGGTTAGTTCACCCCTCCACTTT
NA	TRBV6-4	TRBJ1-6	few	CASSFDGAGALHF	TGTGCCAGCAGTTTCGACGGAGCGGGGGCCCTCCACTTT
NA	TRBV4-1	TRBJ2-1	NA	CASSQGENEQFF	TGCGCCAGCAGCCAAGGCGAGAATGAGCAGTTCTTC
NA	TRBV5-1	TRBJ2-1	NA	CASSLGREQFF	TGCGCCAGCAGCTTAGGCAGGGAGCAGTTCTTC
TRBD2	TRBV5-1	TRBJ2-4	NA	CASSESGEVIQYF	TGCGCCAGCAGCGAGAGCGGGGAGGTCATTCAGTACTTC
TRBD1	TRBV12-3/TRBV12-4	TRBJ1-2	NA	CASSSRDSYGYTF	TGTGCCAGCAGTTCCCGGGACAGCTATGGCTACACCTTC
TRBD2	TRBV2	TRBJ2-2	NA	CACGGITGELFF	TGTGCCTGCGGGGGGATCACCGGGGAGCTGTTTTTT
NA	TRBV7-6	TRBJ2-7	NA	CASTLGRGALEQYF	TGTGCCAGCACTCTAGGCAGAGGTGCCCTGGAGCAGTACTTC
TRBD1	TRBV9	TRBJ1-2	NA	CASTQGGDGYTF	TGTGCCAGCACCCAGGGGGGAGATGGCTACACCTTC
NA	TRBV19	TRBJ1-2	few	CASSPTTYGYTF	TGTGCCAGTTCCCCCACTACCTATGGCTACACCTTC
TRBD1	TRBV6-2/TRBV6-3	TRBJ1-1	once	CASSGAGGISEAFF	TGTGCCAGCAGTGGGGCAGGGGGAATTTCTGAAGCTTTCTTT
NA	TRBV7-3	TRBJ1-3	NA	CASSLITPRICSGNTIYF	TGTGCCAGCAGCTTAATAACTCCCCGCATCTGCTCTGGAAACACCATATATTTT
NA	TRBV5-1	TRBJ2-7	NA	CASSFSGEYEQYF	TGCGCCAGCAGCTTCAGTGGGGAGTACGAGCAGTACTTC
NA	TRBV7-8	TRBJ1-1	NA	CASSLGGGYTEAFF	TGTGCCAGCAGCTTGGGGGGGGGATACACTGAAGCTTTCTTT
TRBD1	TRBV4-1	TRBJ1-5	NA	CASGETGVNQPQHF	TGCGCCAGCGGGGAGACAGGGGTAAATCAGCCCCAGCATTTT
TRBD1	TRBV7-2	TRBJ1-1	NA	CASSLGGGQGSNTEAFF	TGTGCCAGCAGCTTAGGAGGAGGACAGGGGTCTAACACTGAAGCTTTCTTT